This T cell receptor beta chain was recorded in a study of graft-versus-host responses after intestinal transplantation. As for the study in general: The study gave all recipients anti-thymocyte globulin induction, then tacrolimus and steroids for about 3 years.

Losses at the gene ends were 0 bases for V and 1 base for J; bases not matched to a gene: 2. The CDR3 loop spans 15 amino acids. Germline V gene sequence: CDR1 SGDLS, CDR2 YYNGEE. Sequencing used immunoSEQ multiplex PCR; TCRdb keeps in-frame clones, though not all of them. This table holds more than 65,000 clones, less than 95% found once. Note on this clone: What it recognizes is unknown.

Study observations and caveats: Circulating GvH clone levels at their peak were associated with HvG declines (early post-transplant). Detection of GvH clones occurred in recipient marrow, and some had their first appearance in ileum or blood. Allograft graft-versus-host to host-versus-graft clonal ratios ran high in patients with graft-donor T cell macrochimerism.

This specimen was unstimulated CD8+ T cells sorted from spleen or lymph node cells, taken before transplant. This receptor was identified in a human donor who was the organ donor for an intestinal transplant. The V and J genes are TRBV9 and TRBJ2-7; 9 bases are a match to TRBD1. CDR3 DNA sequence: TGTGCCAGCAGCGTAGGACAGGGGGTATCCTACGAGCAGTACTTC. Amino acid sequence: CASSVGQGVSYEQYF. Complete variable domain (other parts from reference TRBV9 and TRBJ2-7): DSGVTQTPKHLITATGQRVTLRCSPRSGDLSVYWYQQSLDQGLQFLIQYYNGEERAKGNILERFSAQQFPDLHSELNLSSLELGDSALYFCASSVGQGVSYEQYFGPGTRLTVT.